A single sample is the source of the 11 T cell receptor beta chains below, sequenced in a study of a mutant IDH1 vaccine in newly diagnosed glioma. Time point indicated: baseline, week 1 (first vaccination visit). As for treatment: pre-vaccination baseline after standard-of-care therapy. The table came from immunoSEQ multiplex PCR; TCRdb's copy has only in-frame clones and leaves some out. The table lists tens of thousands of clones, approximately 90% of them singletons. The specimen comprised PBMCs, sampled from a glioma patient treated with radiotherapy, temozolomide or both. The receptors derive from a man in his thirties or forties with glioma.

This chain uses TRBV7-7 with TRBJ2-7, with D perhaps matching TRBD2 (6 bases). Germline lookup yields CDR1 SSHAT and CDR2 FNYEAQ (reference sequence). CDR3 size: 13 residues. Trimming stripped 5 bases from V and 6 bases from J, with 14 bases between. CDR3 region: CASSLLAGSEQYF. The DNA for the CDR3 is TGTGCCAGCAGCCTCCTCGCCGGGAGCGAGCAGTACTTC.

This clone was recorded once. This chain uses TRBV19 with TRBJ1-1; D might be TRBD1 (5 bases). The CDR3 is made up of 15 amino acids. Germline CDR1 reads LNHDA; CDR2 reads SQIVND (reference sequence). V shed 4 bases and J shed 4 bases, with 16 bases lying between them. CDR3 sequence: CASSRDVGFITEAFF. For the CDR3, the DNA is TGTGCCAGTAGTAGGGACGTAGGGTTTATCACTGAAGCTTTCTTT.

J is TRBJ1-3 and V is TRBV30; the D is unclear. CDR3 size: 13 residues. CDR1 is GTSNPN and CDR2 is SVGIG in the germline V gene (reference sequence). The germline V and J ends were trimmed by 0 bases and 0 bases, with 3 bases remaining between them. CDR3 loop: CAWSVGSGNTIYF. The CDR3, as DNA: TGTGCCTGGAGTGTGGGCTCTGGAAACACCATATATTTT.

The gene calls are TRBV5-1 and TRBJ2-7, with 7 positions matching TRBD2. The CDR3 runs 15 residues. Germline trimming cut 4 bases from V and 2 bases from J; bases unmatched to any gene: 9. Per the germline V gene, CDR1 is SGHRS and CDR2 is YFSETQ. DNA of the CDR3: TGCGCCAGCAGCCTCTCTAGCGGAGGGGCCTACGAGCAGTACTTC. Amino acid sequence: CASSLSSGGAYEQYF. Full variable domain (missing parts from reference TRBV5-1 and TRBJ2-7): KAGVTQTPRYLIKTRGQQVTLSCSPISGHRSVSWYQQTPGQGLQFLFEYFSETQRNKGNFPGRFSGRQFSNSRSEMNVSTLELGDSALYLCASSLSSGGAYEQYFGPGTRLTVT.

The rearrangement joins TRBV6-1 to TRBJ1-3; tentatively, D is TRBD1 (5 bases). This CDR3 contains 15 residues. With 1 base removed from V and 0 bases from J, the gap between germline ends came to 7 bases. Germline CDR1 MNHNS, CDR2 SASEGT. The CDR3 coding sequence is TGTGCCAGCAGTGAAGTCAGGGTCTCTGGAAACACCATATATTTT. Translated, it gives CASSEVRVSGNTIYF.

The rearrangement uses TRBV5-6 and TRBJ1-6; 8 bases are a match to TRBD1. The germline V gene has CDR1 SGHDT and CDR2 YYEEEE. The CDR3 loop spans 16 amino acids. The trim removed 9 bases at V and 0 bases at J, leaving 8 bases unmatched. The CDR3 DNA reads as TGTGCCACCTCGGGACAGGCGAGCTCCTATAATTCACCCCTCCACTTT. Translating gives CATSGQASSYNSPLHF.

The chain carries TRBV29-1 and TRBJ2-5, with 7 bases identical to TRBD2. The CDR3 runs 13 residues. Trimming cost V 3 bases and J 6 bases; bases outside gene matches: 7. CDR1 and CDR2 from the germline V gene are SQVTM and ANQGSEA. The CDR3 coding sequence is TGCAGCGTTGATGTTGGGGGGACTAAGACCCAGTACTTC. Protein sequence: CSVDVGGTKTQYF.

This sequence joins TRBV10-2 and TRBJ1-5; D unresolved. The CDR3 spans 13 residues. Germline lookup yields CDR1 WSHSY and CDR2 SAAADI. The V end was cut by 6 bases, the J end by 7 bases, with 13 bases between. This CDR3 is CASRGNDGQPQHF. CDR3 sequence (DNA): TGCGCCAGCAGGGGGAACGATGGACAGCCCCAGCATTTT.

The chain couples TRBV5-1 to TRBJ2-2; 7 nucleotides match TRBD2. The CDR3 is made up of 16 amino acids. Germline CDR1 is SGHRS and CDR2 is YFSETQ. The V segment lost 2 bases and the J segment 5 bases; nucleotides outside the gene matches: 9. The CDR3 sequence: CASSFRAGAQTGELFF. For the CDR3, the DNA is TGCGCCAGCAGCTTTAGGGCGGGAGCGCAAACCGGGGAGCTGTTTTTT.

The V gene is TRBV10-3, the J gene TRBJ2-7; TRBD1 aligns across 7 bases. This CDR3 is built from 14 residues. CDR1 and CDR2 from the germline V gene are ENHRY and SYGVKD. V lost 6 bases and J lost 5; bases outside the gene matches: 10. CDR3 in amino acids: CAISVDRETDEQYF. The CDR3 DNA sequence: TGTGCCATCAGCGTTGACAGGGAGACGGACGAGCAGTACTTC.

This clone showed up just once. The chain is built from TRBV11-2 and TRBJ2-7, with TRBD2 identical over 9 bases. Germline trimming cut 0 bases from V and 6 bases from J; bases unmatched to any gene: 6. The CDR3 covers 15 residues. The germline CDR1 and CDR2 sequences are SGHAT and FQNNGV. The chain's CDR3 is CASSLDLAGISEQYF. For the CDR3, the DNA is TGTGCCAGCAGCTTAGACCTAGCGGGAATTAGCGAGCAGTACTTC.